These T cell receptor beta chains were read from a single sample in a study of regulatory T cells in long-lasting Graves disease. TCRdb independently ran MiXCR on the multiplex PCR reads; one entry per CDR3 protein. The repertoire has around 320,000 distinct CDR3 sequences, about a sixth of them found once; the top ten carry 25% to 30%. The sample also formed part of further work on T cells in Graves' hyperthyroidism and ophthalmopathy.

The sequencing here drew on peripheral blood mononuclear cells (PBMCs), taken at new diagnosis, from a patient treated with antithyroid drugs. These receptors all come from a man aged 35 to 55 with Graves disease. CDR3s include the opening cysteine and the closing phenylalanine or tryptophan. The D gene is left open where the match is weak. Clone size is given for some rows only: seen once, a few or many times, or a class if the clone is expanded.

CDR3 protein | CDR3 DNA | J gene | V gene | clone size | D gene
CATRRIASTDTQYF | TGTGCTACCCGCAGGATCGCTAGCACAGATACGCAGTATTTT | TRBJ2-3 | TRBV6-1 | - | -
CAWSPGQGGSPLHF | TGTGCCTGGAGTCCGGGACAGGGTGGATCACCCCTCCACTTT | TRBJ1-6 | TRBV30 | few | TRBD1
CASRMGRGVSNQPQHF | TGTGCCAGTAGGATGGGCAGGGGGGTTAGCAATCAGCCCCAGCATTTT | TRBJ1-5 | TRBV19 | - | TRBD1
CSGLAGGSTDTQYF | TGCAGTGGGCTAGCGGGGGGGTCCACAGATACGCAGTATTTT | TRBJ2-3 | TRBV20-1 | - | TRBD2
CASSLSGRYTEAFF | TGTGCCAGCAGCTTATCCGGACGGTACACTGAAGCTTTCTTT | TRBJ1-1 | TRBV7-3 | many | -
CASSLQGATEAFF | TGTGCCAGCAGCTTGCAGGGCGCCACTGAAGCTTTCTTT | TRBJ1-1 | TRBV7-8 | many | -
CASRTGTGGWGTQYF | TGTGCCAGCAGGACGGGGACAGGGGGCTGGGGTACGCAGTATTTT | TRBJ2-3 | TRBV2 | many | TRBD1
CASSQVWTGADEQYF | TGTGCCAGCAGCCAAGTTTGGACAGGGGCCGACGAGCAGTACTTC | TRBJ2-7 | TRBV14 | - | TRBD1
CASSFPGASEQYF | TGTGCCAGCAGCTTTCCAGGGGCATCCGAGCAGTACTTC | TRBJ2-7 | TRBV5-6 | many | -
CASSGDRYKNIQYF | TGTGCCAGCAGCGGTGACAGATACAAAAACATTCAGTACTTC | TRBJ2-4 | TRBV2 | few | -
CASSQRGGRGDYEQYF | TGCGCCAGCAGCCAGCGGGGAGGGAGGGGGGACTACGAGCAGTACTTC | TRBJ2-7 | TRBV4-3 | many | -
CSVAPQGSNEKLFF | TGCAGCGTTGCCCCTCAGGGGAGCAATGAAAAACTGTTTTTT | TRBJ1-4 | TRBV29-1 | many | -
CASSLGNRDSYNEQFF | TGCGCCAGCAGCTTGGGGAACCGGGACAGCTACAATGAGCAGTTCTTC | TRBJ2-1 | TRBV5-1 | few | TRBD1
CSAPGTSGGPQETQYF | TGCAGTGCCCCCGGGACTAGCGGGGGACCTCAAGAGACCCAGTACTTC | TRBJ2-5 | TRBV20-1 | many | TRBD2
CASSPRQFSIGELFF | TGTGCCAGCAGCCCTAGACAGTTTTCCATCGGGGAGCTGTTTTTT | TRBJ2-2 | TRBV9 | few | -
CASSLQTGFGYTF | TGTGCCAGCAGTTTACAAACAGGGTTTGGCTACACCTTC | TRBJ1-2 | TRBV28 | - | -
CSARRVSDSIEKLFF | TGCAGTGCTAGGAGGGTCTCGGACTCGATCGAAAAACTGTTTTTT | TRBJ1-4 | TRBV20-1 | many | -
CSARQGFIYGYTF | TGCAGTGCCAGACAGGGATTCATCTATGGCTACACCTTC | TRBJ1-2 | TRBV20-1 | many | TRBD1
CASSTRLAGSSDTQYF | TGTGCCAGCAGTACTAGACTAGCGGGGTCTTCAGATACGCAGTATTTT | TRBJ2-3 | TRBV27 | - | TRBD2
CSARFLGPPFLVAKNIQYF | TGCAGTGCTAGATTCCTGGGTCCCCCTTTCCTAGTTGCCAAAAACATTCAGTACTTC | TRBJ2-4 | TRBV20-1 | many | -